The present T cell receptor (beta chain) was sequenced within a study of beta chain features in type 1 diabetes. Study-wide background: Summed over all samples, the examined sorted cells came to 107,917,701.

The CDR3 is made up of 14 amino acids. V lost 4 bases and J 10 bases, leaving 17 bases between the germline ends. Germline assignment: CDR1 SGDLS and CDR2 YYNGEE. This clone was observed a few times. The target antigen is unknown. Since all of the isolated RNA was reverse transcribed, expressed TCRB transcripts were what got sequenced. Clones were sequenced by immunoSEQ multiplex PCR, and TCRdb holds only the in-frame ones, with some missing. The sample records under 350,000 clones, roughly an eighth being singletons. The study's findings and limits: Shortening that was moderate but significant affected the TCRB CDR3s of Type 1 diabetes patients in all four CD4+ subsets. VDJ junctions from type 1 diabetes patients carried fewer insertions and larger deletions.

This chain joins TRBV9 and TRBJ1-4; maybe TRBD1 (5 bases). The receptor was derived from a young man with type 1 diabetes. The sample consisted of naive CD4+ T cells from blood. The CDR3 DNA is TGTGCCAGCAGCCCCCGGGGGGACGGAGGAAAACTGTTTTTT. It codes for CASSPRGDGGKLFF. Combining the CDR3 with reference TRBV9 and TRBJ1-4 gives the whole variable domain DSGVTQTPKHLITATGQRVTLRCSPRSGDLSVYWYQQSLDQGLQFLIQYYNGEERAKGNILERFSAQQFPDLHSELNLSSLELGDSALYFCASSPRGDGGKLFFGSGTQLSVL.